What follows are 25 T cell receptor beta chains derived from one specimen sequenced in a study of blood T cell repertoires in COVID-19. Data came from immunoSEQ multiplex PCR; TCRdb stores just in-frame clones and leaves some out. The sample has approximately 250,000 clones, roughly 91% seen once; the top ten hold 0.8% to 0.95%. Sequencing used peripheral blood. These receptors originate from a man aged 25-45 years with COVID-19, enrolled during active disease.

This clone was found a few times. The CDR3 sequence: CASSLGQDYGYTF. In DNA, the CDR3 is TGTGCCAGCAGCTTAGGACAGGACTATGGCTACACCTTC. J is TRBJ1-2 and V is TRBV11-1, with TRBD1 as a possible D gene (6 bases). CDR3 length equals 13 residues. Germline V lookup: CDR1 SGHAT, CDR2 FQDESV (reference sequence). V was shortened by 1 base and J by 3 bases, with 6 bases between the two germline ends.

J is TRBJ1-1 and V is TRBV11-2; 8 bases fit TRBD1. Germline V gene lookup returns CDR1 SGHAT and CDR2 FQNNGV. Unmatched junction bases numbered 6, after V lost 6 bases and J lost 3 bases. CDR3 length: 14 amino acids. The CDR3 loop is CASRRQGFDTEAFF. The CDR3 DNA is TGTGCCAGCAGGCGACAGGGGTTTGACACTGAAGCTTTCTTT.

The chain has TRBV6-6 and TRBJ1-5; 7 bases match TRBD1. The trim removed 2 bases at V and 7 bases at J, leaving 11 bases unmatched. Germline V lookup: CDR1 MNHNY, CDR2 SVGAGI (reference sequence). The CDR3 is 16 residues long. The CDR3 DNA reads as TGTGCCAGCAGTTACACCGAGACAGGGCCCGCCCAGCCCCAGCATTTT. This translates into CASSYTETGPAQPQHF.

The CDR3 coding sequence is TGTGCCTGGCGCCTTAGCGTGAACACTGAAGCTTTCTTT. Protein sequence: CAWRLSVNTEAFF. The V call is TRBV30, the J call TRBJ1-1, with D uncertain. V was trimmed by 5 bases and J by 0 bases, leaving 10 bases between them. Per germline, CDR1 GTSNPN and CDR2 SVGIG (reference sequence). The CDR3 runs 13 residues.

This rearrangement joins TRBV5-4 to TRBJ1-1; D unclear. CDR3 length equals 17 residues. V gave up 0 bases and J gave up 1 base, with 16 bases separating them. CDR1 and CDR2 from the germline V gene are SGHNT and YYREEE (reference sequence). The CDR3 sequence: CASSLDGVPSENTEAFF. The CDR3 DNA reads TGTGCCAGCAGCTTGGACGGGGTCCCGAGCGAGAACACTGAAGCTTTCTTT.

This clone has just one count. The chain is built from TRBV6-5 and TRBJ1-3, with TRBD1 as a possible D gene (5 bases). The CDR3 consists of 16 residues. V gave up 4 bases and J gave up 3 bases, with 16 bases separating them. CDR1 is MNHEY and CDR2 is SVGAGI in the germline V gene. The CDR3, as DNA: TGTGCCAGCAGTTCGGGGGAAAGCGTAATTGGAAACACCATATATTTT. Its translation is CASSSGESVIGNTIYF.

The chain joins TRBV10-2 to TRBJ2-3; no reliable D call. The CDR3 totals 12 residues. Trimming took 4 bases from V and 1 from J, leaving 3 bases between them. Germline values: CDR1 WSHSY, CDR2 SAAADI. This CDR3 reads CASSVGTDTQYF. CDR3 coding DNA: TGCGCCAGCAGTGTCGGCACAGATACGCAGTATTTT.

This rearrangement joins TRBV3-1 (or the pseudogene TRBV3-2) to TRBJ2-7; D perhaps matches TRBD1 (6 bases). Germline V gives CDR1 LGHDT, CDR2 YNNKEL (reference sequence). This CDR3 has 16 residues. The V end was cut by 0 bases, the J end by 3 bases, with 15 bases between. CDR3 bases: TGTGCCAGCAGCCAAGACCAAATACAGGGTCTCTACGAGCAGTACTTC. Residues: CASSQDQIQGLYEQYF.

This clone was recorded once. This chain uses TRBV5-4 with TRBJ1-5; no clear D gene. The length of the CDR3 is 15 residues. The germline gives CDR1 SGHNT, CDR2 YYREEE (reference sequence). Trimming removed 0 bases from V and 0 bases from J, with 7 bases in between. CDR3 DNA sequence: TGTGCCAGCAGCTTGGGAGGGATTAGCAATCAGCCCCAGCATTTT. Translated: CASSLGGISNQPQHF.

The rearrangement joins TRBV3-1 (or the pseudogene TRBV3-2) to TRBJ1-6; TRBD1 matches at 7 bases. The CDR3 totals 17 residues. V lost 7 bases to trimming and J lost 1 base; unmatched junction nucleotides: 10. Germline V gives CDR1 LGHDT, CDR2 YNNKEL (reference sequence). In nucleotides, the CDR3 is TGTGCCAGCACCCACGGACAGGCCGTGTCCTATAATTCACCCCTCCACTTT. Translation: CASTHGQAVSYNSPLHF.

For this clone: This sample also contains other DNA sequences that code for the same CDR3. This chain connects TRBV5-1 to TRBJ1-5; 7 bases align to TRBD1. The ends lost 2 bases at V and 5 bases at J; junction bases unmatched: 4. CDR1 is SGHRS, CDR2 YFSETQ, per germline. The CDR3 loop spans 14 amino acids. In DNA form, the CDR3 reads TGCGCCAGCAGCTTAGGGGGCAGGGATCAGCCCCAGCATTTT. Its translation is CASSLGGRDQPQHF.

V usage is TRBV12-3 or TRBV12-4 and J usage is TRBJ1-2; D is ambiguous. Trimming cost V 4 bases and J 2 bases, with 8 bases left between them. The CDR3 sequence is 13 residues long. CDR3 amino acids: CASSSNTNYGYTF. The CDR3 nucleotides are TGTGCCAGCAGTTCAAACACGAACTATGGCTACACCTTC.

The V and J genes are TRBV5-4 and TRBJ2-3; D not certain. V dropped 4 bases and J dropped 9 bases, with 18 bases sitting between them. This CDR3 is 14 amino acids long. Germline V gives CDR1 SGHNT, CDR2 YYREEE (reference sequence). This CDR3 reads CASSQPRWNVTQYF. The CDR3 coding sequence is TGTGCCAGCAGCCAGCCCAGGTGGAATGTGACGCAGTATTTT.

The chain couples TRBV7-2 to TRBJ2-3; TRBD2 matches 10 bases. J gave up 5 bases and V 4 bases, and 9 bases lay outside the gene matches. CDR3 length: 16 amino acids. CDR1 SGHTA and CDR2 FQGNSA come from the germline V gene. In DNA, the CDR3 is TGTGCCAGCAGCTCGAAAGCGGGGGGGCCGAAAGATACGCAGTATTTT. As protein: CASSSKAGGPKDTQYF.

The CDR3 loop reads CASRRTGIFEKLFF. DNA for the CDR3: TGTGCCAGCAGAAGGACAGGGATTTTTGAAAAACTGTTTTTT. The chain uses TRBV27 and TRBJ1-4; TRBD1 agrees at 8 bases. Germline assignment: CDR1 MNHEY and CDR2 SMNVEV (reference sequence). This CDR3 contains 14 residues. The trim removed 6 bases at V and 7 bases at J, leaving 7 bases unmatched.

A single count supports this clone. The chain is built from TRBV12-5 and TRBJ2-1, with D possibly TRBD2 on 5 matching bases. CDR3 length equals 15 residues. Trimming shortened V by 0 bases and J by 2 bases, and 8 bases separated the two germline ends. The germline gives CDR1 LGHNT, CDR2 FRNRAP. In DNA, the CDR3 is TGTGCTAGTGGTTTGGTCCCAGCGGCCTACAATGAGCAGTTCTTC. Its protein is CASGLVPAAYNEQFF.

The DNA of the CDR3 is TGTGCCAGCAGCCTGGGACAGGGGACTACAGATACGCAGTATTTT. This encodes CASSLGQGTTDTQYF. V is TRBV5-6 and J is TRBJ2-3; 10 nucleotides line up with TRBD1. This CDR3 is built from 15 residues. CDR1 SGHDT and CDR2 YYEEEE come from the germline V gene. J lost 3 bases, V lost 4 bases, and 5 bases had no gene match.

The chain carries TRBV7-3 and TRBJ2-3; 7 bases match TRBD2. The CDR3 is 17 amino acids. V lost 5 bases and J lost 3; bases outside the gene matches: 14. The germline CDR1 and CDR2 sequences are SGHTA and FQGTGA. CDR3 coding DNA: TGTGCCAGCAGCCCTTCTCGACGACTAGCCAAAACAGATACGCAGTATTTT. Protein sequence: CASSPSRRLAKTDTQYF. The full variable domain, with the rest looked up from reference TRBV7-3 and TRBJ2-3, is GAGVSQTPSNKVTEKGKYVELRCDPISGHTALYWYRQSLGQGPEFLIYFQGTGAADDSGLPNDRFFAVRPEGSVSTLKIQRTERGDSAVYLCASSPSRRLAKTDTQYFGPGTRLTVL.

The chain is built from TRBV7-3 and TRBJ2-7; 14 nucleotides agree with TRBD2. Unmatched junction bases numbered 5, after V lost 5 bases and J lost 8 bases. The CDR3 runs 14 residues. Germline CDR1 reads SGHTA; CDR2 reads FQGTGA. The CDR3 reads CASSQGTSGGQQYF. CDR3 sequence (DNA): TGTGCCAGCAGCCAAGGGACTAGCGGGGGTCAGCAGTACTTC.

The chain is built from TRBV15 and TRBJ2-5; D possibly corresponds to TRBD2 (5 bases). Trimming left V 7 bases short and J 5 bases short, with 17 bases between. Germline V gene sequence: CDR1 LNHNV, CDR2 YYDKDF (reference sequence). CDR3 length: 14 amino acids. DNA for the CDR3: TGTGCCACCACGCAAACGGGCGGGTCGGAGACCCAGTACTTC. This encodes CATTQTGGSETQYF.

CDR3 DNA: TGTGCCAGCAGCACAGACAGGAACACTGAAGCTTTCTTT. Its translation is CASSTDRNTEAFF. This sequence joins TRBV12-3 or TRBV12-4 and TRBJ1-1, with a possible D match to TRBD1 (5 bases). V shed 6 bases and J shed 1 base, with 9 bases lying between them. The CDR3 extends over 13 amino acids.

The rearrangement links TRBV29-1 to TRBJ1-2, with a tentative D call TRBD1 (6 bases). This CDR3 region has 12 residues. Germline CDR1 and CDR2: SQVTM and ANQGSEA. The V and J ends lost 7 bases and 2 bases respectively, with 11 bases between them. CDR3 nucleotides: TGCAGCGCCGAAAGGGGGAACTATGGCTACACCTTC. Translation: CSAERGNYGYTF.

This clone was counted only a few times. The rearrangement uses TRBV5-1 and TRBJ2-2; 7 bases fit TRBD1. Germline CDR1 and CDR2: SGHRS and YFSETQ. V trimming: 3 bases; J trimming: 6 bases; junction bases outside the gene matches: 8. This CDR3 is built from 15 residues. The CDR3 region has the DNA TGCGCCAGCAGCTCGATTACAGGGGCCCCCGGGGAGCTGTTTTTT. Residues: CASSSITGAPGELFF.

The J gene is TRBJ2-5, the V gene TRBV7-2; D may be TRBD2 (6 bases). Germline V gene data show CDR1 as SGHTA and CDR2 as FQGNSA. CDR3 size: 14 residues. Trimming stripped 2 bases from V and 4 bases from J, with 11 bases between. In DNA, the CDR3 is TGTGCCAGCAGCTTAAGGGCTAGCGCAGAGACCCAGTACTTC. It translates to CASSLRASAETQYF.

The V gene is TRBV10-2, the J gene TRBJ2-7; D not resolved. Trimming shortened V by 4 bases and J by 2 bases, and 12 bases separated the two germline ends. Germline V CDR1 and CDR2: WSHSY, SAAADI. This CDR3 comprises 14 residues. The CDR3 region is CASSAPVFPYEQYF. The CDR3 bases are TGCGCCAGCAGTGCCCCCGTTTTCCCCTACGAGCAGTACTTC.